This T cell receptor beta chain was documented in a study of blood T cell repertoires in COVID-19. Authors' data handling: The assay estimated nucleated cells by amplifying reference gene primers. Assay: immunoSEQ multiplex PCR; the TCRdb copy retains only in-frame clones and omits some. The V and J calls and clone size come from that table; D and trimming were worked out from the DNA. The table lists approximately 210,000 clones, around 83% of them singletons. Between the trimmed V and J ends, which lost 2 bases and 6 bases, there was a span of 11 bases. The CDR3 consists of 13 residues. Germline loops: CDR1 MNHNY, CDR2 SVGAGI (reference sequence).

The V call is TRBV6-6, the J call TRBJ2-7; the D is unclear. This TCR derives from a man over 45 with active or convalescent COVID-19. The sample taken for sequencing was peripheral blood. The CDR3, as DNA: TGTGCCAGCAGTTACGATGGGCCCCGCGAGCAGTACTTC. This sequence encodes CASSYDGPREQYF.